This TCR beta chain was identified during a study of OX40 agonist ivuxolimab in advanced cancers. Study as a whole: As their treatment, patients were administered ivuxolimab, an agonistic anti-OX40 (CD134) antibody. Partial responses occurred in Three dose-escalation patients, one with hepatocellular carcinoma and two with cutaneous melanoma. Patients received ivuxolimab, an intravenous treatment, every 2 weeks at 0.01 to 10 mg/kg.

Sequencing was performed with immunoSEQ multiplex PCR; in TCRdb, only in-frame clones are kept and a portion is missing. This sample has tens of thousands of clones, with about nine tenths found just once. Autoimmune disease history or systemic immunosuppression meant exclusion. The CDR3 length is 14 residues. Trimming left V 4 bases short and J 1 base short, with 11 bases between. The V gene's germline CDR1 is SGHTS and CDR2 YDEGEE. The source of this sequence is an adult with an advanced solid tumor such as melanoma, head and neck, liver or kidney cancer. The rearrangement uses TRBV5-8 and TRBJ2-5; TRBD2 might be the D (5 bases). Sequenced material: CD4+ or CD8+ T cells sorted from blood, taken in a trial of the OX40 agonist ivuxolimab. The chain's CDR3 is CASSPGSTQETQYF. The CDR3 DNA sequence: TGTGCCAGCAGCCCGGGGTCTACCCAAGAGACCCAGTACTTC.